The clone carrying this T cell receptor beta chain has just a few counts. Among the patients, aged 18 to 65, hyperthyroidism was newly diagnosed and had lasted under 2 months. The data are from a study of T cells in Graves' hyperthyroidism and ophthalmopathy. Germline V gives CDR1 DFQATT, CDR2 SNEGSKA (reference sequence). This CDR3 has 16 residues. From RNA transcripts, TCR beta CDR3 regions were amplified. The HTBI set primed first-round TCR CDR3 RT-PCR. MiXCR, run by TCRdb on the multiplex PCR reads, gives a single entry per CDR3 protein. The sample lists 600,000 to 800,000 distinct CDR3 sequences, 30% to 40% seen once, with around a third in the top ten.

The chain recombines TRBV20-1 with TRBJ1-6, with TRBD1 matching over 7 bases. The material sequenced was blood. The TCR comes from a woman aged 40 to 50 with Graves' hyperthyroidism. DNA of the CDR3: TGCAGCGCTCCCGACAGGGAACGGACCTATAATTCACCCCTCCACTTT. This codes for CSAPDRERTYNSPLHF.